The present entry profiles one T cell receptor beta chain with its context. V lost 5 bases and J 11 bases, leaving 24 bases between the germline ends. CDR1 is DFQATT, CDR2 SNEGSKA, per germline (reference sequence). This CDR3 spans 14 amino acids. Only healthy Caucasians were enrolled as donors. The data were obtained in a study of identical twins. A single record per CDR3 protein comes from TCRdb applying MiXCR to the 5' RACE reads. The table lists around 1.7 million distinct CDR3 sequences, around a third of them singletons. The V call is TRBV20-1, the J call TRBJ2-5, with a weak D call TRBD2 (5 bases). This receptor was obtained from a newborn girl in good health. Specimen: cord blood. In nucleotides, the CDR3 is TGCAGTGCTCCAATAGCGAACTCCTACAATGAGCAGTACTTC. Translation: CSAPIANSYNEQYF.